These 3 T cell receptor beta chains originate from one sample sequenced in a study of T cell responses to AZD1222 COVID-19 vaccine (dated by TCRdb to the early 2020s). Library preparation used the immunoSEQ multiplex PCR assay. Held by TCRdb, this immuneACCESS table contains in-frame sequences only and omits some clones. Under half of the omission traces to an unresolved V gene where checked; the cause of the rest is unknown. This sample is represented by approximately 160,000 clones; approximately 90% of them were singletons. The ten biggest clones cover approximately 4% of the sample. According to the study, the label for this sample's time point signals: baseline before first vaccination. Sequenced material: peripheral blood, taken on day 0 of AZD1222 vaccination. These receptors were taken from an adult in good health.

The genes are TRBV11-3 and TRBJ1-1; no reliable D call. The germline V gene has CDR1 SGHNT and CDR2 YENEEA. Trimming left V 3 bases short and J 4 bases short, with 15 bases between. This CDR3 has 15 residues. The CDR3 protein is CASSFEGRAVTEAFF. The DNA of the CDR3 is TGTGCCAGCAGCTTCGAGGGCCGGGCGGTCACTGAAGCTTTCTTT.

The rearrangement links TRBV7-3 to TRBJ2-3; D remains ambiguous. Germline-derived CDR1 and CDR2 are SGHTA and FQGTGA. The CDR3 consists of 13 residues. V was cut by 5 bases and J by 3 bases, with 9 bases left in between. CDR3 sequence: CASSLQRTDTQYF. The CDR3 DNA reads TGTGCCAGCAGCCTTCAACGGACAGATACGCAGTATTTT.

The genes are TRBV5-5 and TRBJ1-2, with 7 nucleotides matching TRBD1. The ends lost 1 base at V and 7 bases at J; junction bases unmatched: 7. The CDR3 is made up of 14 amino acids. Germline CDR1 reads SGHKS; CDR2 reads YYEKEE (reference sequence). CDR3 region: CASSLRGGGVGYTF. CDR3 nucleotide sequence: TGTGCCAGCAGCTTGCGAGGGGGCGGGGTTGGCTACACCTTC.